Listed below are T cell receptor beta chains from one sample, sequenced in a study of T-cell reconstitution after alpha-beta-depleted transplantation in children. One entry per CDR3 protein results from TCRdb running MiXCR on the PCR reads. The sample consists of about 870,000 distinct CDR3 sequences, under 20% of them appearing once. The sample consisted of PBMCs, mostly from graft donor cells, taken 360 days after TCRalphabeta/CD19-depleted stem cell transplant. The receptor set was obtained from a male patient under 18 who had a stem cell transplant for acute lymphoblastic leukemia, so the T cells may come from the graft donor. The CDR3 runs from the conserved cysteine through the conserved F or W. The order of the fields is J gene, clone size, V gene, D gene, CDR3 DNA, CDR3 protein. A D gene is named only where the DNA matches it firmly. The size entry is marked missing in some rows and otherwise reads once, few, many or a size class.

j_call: TRBJ2-7
clone_size: -
v_call: TRBV14
d_call: -
cdr3_nt: TGTGCCAGCAGCCAACTCCAGGGCGGCTACGAGCAGTACTTC
cdr3_aa: CASSQLQGGYEQYF

j_call: TRBJ2-7
clone_size: many
v_call: TRBV5-1
d_call: -
cdr3_nt: TGCGCCAGCAGCCCCCCCAGCGCCTACGAGCAGTACTTC
cdr3_aa: CASSPPSAYEQYF

j_call: TRBJ2-7
clone_size: -
v_call: TRBV16
d_call: TRBD1
cdr3_nt: TGTGCCAGCAGCCAAGGGACAGGGGCCTACTACGAGCAGTACTTC
cdr3_aa: CASSQGTGAYYEQYF

j_call: TRBJ1-5
clone_size: many
v_call: TRBV29-1
d_call: TRBD1
cdr3_nt: TGCAGCGTACAGGGGCTGGAGCAGCCCCAGCATTTT
cdr3_aa: CSVQGLEQPQHF

j_call: TRBJ1-1
clone_size: few
v_call: TRBV6-5
d_call: TRBD1
cdr3_nt: TGTGCCAGCAGTTACCGACAGGGAAAAGGCACTGAAGCTTTCTTT
cdr3_aa: CASSYRQGKGTEAFF

j_call: TRBJ2-2
clone_size: -
v_call: TRBV5-1
d_call: TRBD1
cdr3_nt: TGCGCCAGCAGCTTGGTAGGGGGCATAAACACCGGGGAGCTGTTTTTT
cdr3_aa: CASSLVGGINTGELFF

j_call: TRBJ2-5
clone_size: few
v_call: TRBV4-1
d_call: -
cdr3_nt: TGCGCCAGCAGCCAAGAGTCCAGGGAAGAGACCCAGTACTTC
cdr3_aa: CASSQESREETQYF

j_call: TRBJ2-1
clone_size: -
v_call: TRBV2
d_call: TRBD2
cdr3_nt: TGTGCCAGCTCCCGAAAACTAGCGGGAGGGCTTGAGCAGTTCTTC
cdr3_aa: CASSRKLAGGLEQFF

j_call: TRBJ2-1
clone_size: once
v_call: TRBV9
d_call: TRBD2
cdr3_nt: TGTGCCAGCAGCGTAGCCGGTAGCGGGAGCAGAGGTGAGCAGTTCTTC
cdr3_aa: CASSVAGSGSRGEQFF

j_call: TRBJ2-3
clone_size: few
v_call: TRBV7-8
d_call: -
cdr3_nt: TGTGCCAGCAGCCTGATCAATAGCGGACGCACAGATACGCAGTATTTT
cdr3_aa: CASSLINSGRTDTQYF

j_call: TRBJ2-1
clone_size: few
v_call: TRBV3-1
d_call: -
cdr3_nt: TGTGCCAGCAGCCTCAATGACTTCAATGAGCAGTTCTTC
cdr3_aa: CASSLNDFNEQFF

j_call: TRBJ2-3
clone_size: few
v_call: TRBV24-1
d_call: TRBD2
cdr3_nt: TGTGCCACCAACACGGGAGGTCGCACAGATACGCAGTATTTT
cdr3_aa: CATNTGGRTDTQYF

j_call: TRBJ2-1
clone_size: -
v_call: TRBV7-9
d_call: -
cdr3_nt: TGTGCCAGCAGCTTAGTGGGAGAAGGGGTCCATGAGCAGTTCTTC
cdr3_aa: CASSLVGEGVHEQFF

j_call: TRBJ1-5
clone_size: many
v_call: TRBV18
d_call: TRBD1
cdr3_nt: TGTGCCAGCTCACCCCAGGGGGCGAGCAATCAGCCCCAGCATTTT
cdr3_aa: CASSPQGASNQPQHF

j_call: TRBJ2-3
clone_size: few
v_call: TRBV9
d_call: TRBD2
cdr3_nt: TGTGCCAGCAGCGCGGGGACTAGCGGGACCACAGATACGCAGTATTTT
cdr3_aa: CASSAGTSGTTDTQYF

j_call: TRBJ2-1
clone_size: -
v_call: TRBV7-7
d_call: TRBD2
cdr3_nt: TGTGCCAGCAGCTTAGGGGCGGGAGCTTGGGAGCAGTTCTTC
cdr3_aa: CASSLGAGAWEQFF

j_call: TRBJ2-7
clone_size: few
v_call: TRBV4-1
d_call: TRBD2
cdr3_nt: TGCGCCAGCAGCCAGAACCGGGAGGGGACCTACGAGCAGTACTTC
cdr3_aa: CASSQNREGTYEQYF

j_call: TRBJ1-5
clone_size: -
v_call: TRBV3-1
d_call: -
cdr3_nt: TGTGCCAGCAGCCAAGGGACAGAGGGTCGCAATCAGCCCCAGCATTTT
cdr3_aa: CASSQGTEGRNQPQHF

j_call: TRBJ2-1
clone_size: -
v_call: TRBV21-1
d_call: -
cdr3_nt: TGTGCCAGCAGCTTCCACCGGGACATAAGTTCGAGGGGCTCCTACAATGAGCAGTTCTTC
cdr3_aa: CASSFHRDISSRGSYNEQFF

j_call: TRBJ1-4
clone_size: few
v_call: TRBV5-1
d_call: -
cdr3_nt: TGCGCCAGCAGCTCGACCGGACAGTCGGGTGAAAAACTGTTTTTT
cdr3_aa: CASSSTGQSGEKLFF

j_call: TRBJ2-5
clone_size: few
v_call: TRBV27
d_call: -
cdr3_nt: TGTGCCAGCAGTGGAAGGGGAGTTGAGACCCAGTACTTC
cdr3_aa: CASSGRGVETQYF

j_call: TRBJ2-5
clone_size: -
v_call: TRBV7-3
d_call: TRBD2
cdr3_nt: TGTGCCAGCAGCTTAATAGGTGGACTAGCGGTTCCCAAAGAGACCCAGTACTTC
cdr3_aa: CASSLIGGLAVPKETQYF

j_call: TRBJ2-7
clone_size: -
v_call: TRBV29-1
d_call: -
cdr3_nt: TGCAGCGTGGTCATGGTCTACGAGCAGTACTTC
cdr3_aa: CSVVMVYEQYF